This entry lists 25 T cell receptor beta chains sequenced from one sample in a study of circulating CD8 cells and anti-PD-1 response in melanoma. Four subsets defined by PD-1 and/or TIGIT were sorted from live CD3+CD8+TCRalphabeta+ cells. Using around 16 ng of total RNA, TCR libraries were made with the QIAseq Immune Repertoire TCR panel. TCRdb re-called the reads through MiXCR, storing one row per CDR3 protein. The table includes roughly 1,200 distinct CDR3 sequences, just under 7.5% detected once. Sequenced material: CD8+ T cells from PBMCs, taken at baseline or after one month of anti-PD-1 therapy (not recorded which). Receptors originate from a human donor with melanoma.

This clonotype is large by share. V gene TRBV28 combines with J gene TRBJ2-7; D ambiguous. Germline-derived CDR1 and CDR2 are MDHEN and SYDVKM. The CDR3 length is 14 residues. Trimming left V 5 bases short and J 0 bases short, with 11 bases between. This CDR3 reads CASSPLRTSYEQYF. CDR3 nucleotide sequence: TGTGCCAGCAGTCCCCTCAGGACCTCCTACGAGCAGTACTTC.

This clonotype is labeled medium-sized (0.01 to 0.1%). The chain couples TRBV10-3 to TRBJ2-2; unclear D gene. Germline V gives CDR1 ENHRY, CDR2 SYGVKD. The CDR3 loop spans 14 amino acids. V gave up 4 bases and J gave up 0 bases, with 6 bases separating them. CDR3 sequence reads: CAISVGANTGELFF. For the CDR3, the DNA is TGTGCCATCAGTGTTGGGGCGAACACCGGGGAGCTGTTTTTT.

This clonotype is judged large. The V and J genes are TRBV7-3 and TRBJ2-5; TRBD2 aligns across 8 bases. CDR1 is SGHTA, CDR2 FQGTGA, per germline. CDR3 length: 14 amino acids. J lost 4 bases, V lost 6 bases, and 7 bases had no gene match. In DNA form, the CDR3 reads TGTGCCAGCAGTCCAGCGGGAGCCGGAGAGACCCAGTACTTC. Protein product: CASSPAGAGETQYF. Combining the CDR3 with reference TRBV7-3 and TRBJ2-5 gives the whole variable domain GAGVSQTPSNKVTEKGKYVELRCDPISGHTALYWYRQSLGQGPEFLIYFQGTGAADDSGLPNDRFFAVRPEGSVSTLKIQRTERGDSAVYLCASSPAGAGETQYFGPGTRLLVL.

V gene TRBV10-3 combines with J gene TRBJ2-3; the match to TRBD1 covers 8 bases. This CDR3 region has 15 residues. Germline trimming cut 3 bases from V and 2 bases from J; bases unmatched to any gene: 4. Per the germline V gene, CDR1 is ENHRY and CDR2 is SYGVKD. The CDR3 region is CAISEPGGVTDTQYF. DNA of the CDR3: TGTGCCATCAGTGAACCAGGGGGCGTCACAGATACGCAGTATTTT.

By share of the sample, this clonotype is medium-sized. The chain is built from TRBV27 and TRBJ2-1, with 9 bases aligning to TRBD2. Germline V gives CDR1 MNHEY, CDR2 SMNVEV (reference sequence). The V segment lost 6 bases and the J segment 6 bases; nucleotides outside the gene matches: 12. The CDR3 runs to 16 residues. The DNA for the CDR3 is TGTGCCAGCAGGGTTAGTAGCGGGAGTACCTTCAATGAGCAGTTCTTC. Translated, it gives CASRVSSGSTFNEQFF.

This clonotype is classed as medium-sized. The CDR3: CSAPLGSGSSYEQYF. CDR3 bases: TGCAGTGCTCCGTTGGGGAGCGGGAGCTCCTACGAGCAGTACTTC. The V and J genes are TRBV20-1 and TRBJ2-7; 8 bases agree with TRBD2. The germline V gene encodes CDR1 DFQATT and CDR2 SNEGSKA (reference sequence). Trimming cost V 5 bases and J 0 bases; bases outside gene matches: 9. CDR3 length equals 15 residues.

Judged by abundance, this clonotype is medium-sized. This chain joins TRBV25-1 and TRBJ1-1; D may be TRBD1 (5 bases). Trimming cost V 5 bases and J 4 bases, with 11 bases left between them. CDR1 and CDR2 from the germline V gene are MGHDK and SYGVNS. The CDR3 spans 13 residues. As DNA, the CDR3 is TGTGCCAGCAGTCAGGGTGGGGGCACTGAAGCTTTCTTT. Amino acids: CASSQGGGTEAFF.

This clonotype has a handful of counts. It is likely a read error, because the conserved phenylalanine at the end of the CDR3 is missing. The CDR3 spells CASSIGSASISSYNEQFL. CDR3 nucleotides: TGTGCCAGTAGTATCGGCAGCGCTAGTATTAGCTCCTACAATGAGCAGTTCCTC. The genes are TRBV19 and TRBJ2-1, with D unresolved. Germline V CDR1 and CDR2: LNHDA, SQIVND (reference sequence). With 3 bases removed from V and 0 bases from J, the gap between germline ends came to 18 bases. The CDR3 has 18 residues.

By frequency in the sample, this clonotype is medium-sized. V usage is TRBV29-1 and J usage is TRBJ2-1; D is unresolved. V was shortened by 7 bases and J by 0 bases, with 19 bases between the two germline ends. Germline V lookup: CDR1 SQVTM, CDR2 ANQGSEA. The CDR3 covers 16 residues. The CDR3 here is CSAKLAGMSSYNEQFF. CDR3 DNA sequence: TGCAGCGCTAAATTGGCAGGTATGAGCTCCTACAATGAGCAGTTCTTC.

This clonotype is labeled medium-sized (0.01 to 0.1%). The CDR3 nucleotides are TGTGCCACCAGTGACTGGGCGACAGGGGAGAAGGAGACCCAGTACTTC. Amino acid sequence: CATSDWATGEKETQYF. This chain links TRBV24-1 with TRBJ2-5, with 8 bases fitting TRBD1. Per the germline V gene, CDR1 is KGHDR and CDR2 is SFDVKD. The trim removed 4 bases at V and 5 bases at J, leaving 11 bases unmatched. The CDR3 is made up of 16 amino acids.

This clonotype is categorized as large. This chain links TRBV28 with TRBJ2-7; possibly TRBD1 for D (5 bases). The CDR3 consists of 16 residues. Germline V gene sequence: CDR1 MDHEN, CDR2 SYDVKM. Trimming pared 6 bases from V and 5 bases from J, leaving 23 bases between. The CDR3 nucleotides are TGTGCCAGCAGGGCCTTGACAGTGGGGCGGAAGGACGAGCAGTACTTC. Encoded protein: CASRALTVGRKDEQYF.

This chain joins TRBV4-3 and TRBJ2-3; a possible D gene is TRBD2 (5 bases). The germline gives CDR1 LGHNA, CDR2 YSLEER. V shed 6 bases and J shed 4 bases, with 17 bases lying between them. The CDR3 is made up of 15 amino acids. The CDR3, as DNA: TGCGCCAGCAGTCGGCGAAGCGGACTCGCAGATACGCAGTATTTT. Its translation: CASSRRSGLADTQYF.

This clonotype is deemed large. This chain joins TRBV19 and TRBJ2-7, with D hard to call. The CDR3 loop spans 15 amino acids. Between the trimmed V and J ends, which lost 3 bases and 3 bases, there was a span of 15 bases. Germline CDR1 LNHDA, CDR2 SQIVND (reference sequence). In DNA form, the CDR3 reads TGTGCCAGTAGTATCAGCGACGGCAGCTACTACGAGCAGTACTTC. It is translated as CASSISDGSYYEQYF.

In its sample, this clonotype is large. The V and J genes are TRBV28 and TRBJ2-7, with 8 nucleotides matching TRBD2. Per the germline V gene, CDR1 is MDHEN and CDR2 is SYDVKM. The V and J ends lost 2 bases and 2 bases, in that order; junction bases with no gene match: 5. The CDR3 has 15 amino acids. The CDR3 sequence: CASSLAGSGAYEQYF. The CDR3 nucleotides read TGTGCCAGCAGTTTAGCAGGTAGCGGGGCCTACGAGCAGTACTTC.

By frequency in the sample, this clonotype is medium-sized. V gene TRBV25-1 combines with J gene TRBJ2-5; either TRBD1 or TRBD2 may supply D (5 bases each). The germline CDR1 and CDR2 sequences are MGHDK and SYGVNS. V lost 3 bases and J 5 bases, leaving 16 bases between the germline ends. The CDR3 has 15 amino acids. The CDR3 DNA reads TGTGCCAGCAGTGATACCCCTGGGGGTATGGAGACCCAGTACTTC. This sequence encodes CASSDTPGGMETQYF.

This clonotype is labeled as medium-sized. The J gene is TRBJ2-7, the V gene TRBV20-1; D gene ambiguous. CDR1 DFQATT and CDR2 SNEGSKA come from the germline V gene (reference sequence). Trimming stripped 3 bases from V and 3 bases from J, with 6 bases between. The CDR3 consists of 11 residues. DNA for the CDR3: TGCAGTGCTAGGGAAGGCTACGAGCAGTACTTC. This sequence encodes CSAREGYEQYF.

By sample fraction, this clonotype is large. The chain joins TRBV2 to TRBJ2-1; D is undetermined. V dropped 9 bases and J dropped 9 bases, with 9 bases sitting between them. The CDR3 has 10 amino acids. Per germline, CDR1 SNHLY and CDR2 FYNNEI. As DNA, the CDR3 is TGTGCCAGAGGTACGTCTGAGCAGTTCTTC. Encoded protein: CARGTSEQFF.

This clonotype is medium-sized (0.01 to 0.1%) in the sample. CDR3 coding DNA: TGTGCCAGCAGCCCAGACAGTACCTACGAGCAGTACTTC. As protein: CASSPDSTYEQYF. V is TRBV7-2 and J is TRBJ2-7, with D possibly being TRBD1 (5 bases). CDR3 length equals 13 residues. CDR1 is SGHTA, CDR2 FQGNSA, per germline. Trimming cost V 5 bases and J 2 bases, with 10 bases left between them. Full variable domain (outside the CDR3, taken from reference TRBV7-2 and TRBJ2-7): GAGVSQSPSNKVTEKGKDVELRCDPISGHTALYWYRQSLGQGLEFLIYFQGNSAPDKSGLPSDRFSAERTGGSVSTLTIQRTQQEDSAVYLCASSPDSTYEQYFGPGTRLTVT.

By share, this clonotype counts as medium-sized (0.01 to 0.1%). The chain couples TRBV28 to TRBJ2-5, with no clear D. V lost 4 bases to trimming and J lost 5 bases, with 17 bases between them. The CDR3 runs to 15 residues. The germline gives CDR1 MDHEN, CDR2 SYDVKM. Written as DNA, the CDR3 is TGTGCCAGCAGTTATCAAGGCCTTCTCGGGGAGACCCAGTACTTC. This translates into CASSYQGLLGETQYF.

In this sample, this clonotype turned up a few times. This sequence may be a read error, since a much larger clone differs from it by one base. This sequence joins TRBV7-2 and TRBJ2-3; TRBD2 matches 14 bases. The germline V gene encodes CDR1 SGHTA and CDR2 FQGNSA. The CDR3 runs 19 residues. The CDR3 DNA reads as TGTGCCAGCAGGTTAGGCCCGGGACTAGCGGGGGCCCGCACAGATACGCAGTATTTT. Its protein is CASRLGPGLAGARTDTQYF.

This clonotype is categorized as large. This chain links TRBV5-5 with TRBJ2-7, with D possibly being TRBD2 (6 bases). CDR3 length equals 15 residues. The germline V and J ends were trimmed by 1 base and 0 bases, with 11 bases remaining between them. Germline values: CDR1 SGHKS, CDR2 YYEKEE (reference sequence). CDR3: CASSLWGLVSYEQYF. CDR3 nucleotide sequence: TGTGCCAGCAGCTTGTGGGGACTCGTCTCCTACGAGCAGTACTTC.

By share, this clonotype counts as medium-sized. V is TRBV6-5 and J is TRBJ2-7; D may be TRBD1 (6 bases). The ends were cut back, 6 bases at V and 3 bases at J, with 18 bases in the middle. Germline CDR1 reads MNHEY; CDR2 reads SVGAGI. This CDR3 is built from 15 residues. In nucleotides, the CDR3 is TGTGCCAGCAGCCCCGGTGGGGACACCTTCTACGAGCAGTACTTC. Its protein product is CASSPGGDTFYEQYF.

Within the sample, this clonotype is medium-sized (0.01 to 0.1%). The V gene is TRBV12-3 or TRBV12-4, the J gene TRBJ2-2; D is ambiguous. The V end lost 3 bases, the J end lost 7 bases, and 6 bases lay between the germline ends. The CDR3 length is 12 residues. CDR3 residues: CASSFRVGELFF. CDR3 sequence (DNA): TGTGCCAGCAGTTTTCGTGTCGGGGAGCTGTTTTTT.

In its sample, this clonotype ranks as medium-sized. The gene calls are TRBV12-3 or TRBV12-4 and TRBJ2-7; D remains ambiguous. The CDR3 extends over 11 amino acids. Trimming left V 2 bases short and J 4 bases short, with 3 bases between. The CDR3 here is CASSLKYEQYF. CDR3 nucleotides: TGTGCCAGCAGTTTAAAGTACGAGCAGTACTTC.

By sample share, this clonotype is medium-sized. The chain combines TRBV7-2 with TRBJ2-4; tentatively, D is TRBD1 (5 bases). The germline V gene encodes CDR1 SGHTA and CDR2 FQGNSA. This CDR3 spans 16 amino acids. Trimming stripped 5 bases from V and 4 bases from J, with 18 bases between. The CDR3 DNA is TGTGCCAGCAGCCACCACAATCAGGGATCTAAAAACATTCAGTACTTC. Its translation: CASSHHNQGSKNIQYF.